These 28 T cell receptor beta chains share one sample of origin, sequenced in a study of tumor-infiltrating lymphocytes in primary liver carcinoma. Production of TCR beta cDNA used 400 to 650 ng total RNA together with a constant-region primer. It was through three nested multiplex PCR rounds of slightly modified ARM-PCR that TCR beta libraries arose. The first two PCR rounds used TRBV1-TRBV30 primers with a Cbeta primer, around 10 cycles each. Via MiXCR, TCRdb re-called the multiplex PCR reads, giving one row per CDR3 protein. Seen here are fewer than 350,000 distinct CDR3 sequences, 65% observed once, and the top ten hold about 9.4%. Alongside blood RNA obtained from unsorted whole blood, germline DNA was also extracted. The sample comprised peripheral blood. The receptor source for this set is a man between 35 and 55 years old with primary liver carcinoma and hepatitis B virus infection.

On this clonotype: This likely comes from a read error, as the CDR3 has no conserved phenylalanine or tryptophan at its end. V is TRBV11-2 and J is TRBJ2-7, with D unresolved. The J call is uncertain, as TRBJ2-1 better fits the DNA end. Germline CDR1 and CDR2: SGHAT and FQNNGV. This CDR3 comprises 13 residues. In DNA form, the CDR3 reads TGTGCCAGCAGCTTAGACAGGAAGAAGGAGCAGTTCATC. It specifies CASSLDRKKEQFI.

This clonotype was recorded only once. The chain combines TRBV5-1 with TRBJ2-1; perhaps TRBD2 as D (6 bases). Germline CDR1 and CDR2: SGHRS and YFSETQ. Trimming shortened V by 6 bases and J by 9 bases, and 16 bases separated the two germline ends. This CDR3 has 13 residues. The CDR3 nucleotides read TGCGCCAGCATCCGGGACGGGAGTGGTGAGCAGTTCTTC. The encoded protein is CASIRDGSGEQFF. The variable domain in full, with the rest retrieved from reference TRBV5-1 and TRBJ2-1, is KAGVTQTPRYLIKTRGQQVTLSCSPISGHRSVSWYQQTPGQGLQFLFEYFSETQRNKGNFPGRFSGRQFSNSRSEMNVSTLELGDSALYLCASIRDGSGEQFFGPGTRLTVL.

This clonotype has only a few counts. This chain joins TRBV5-1 and TRBJ1-6, with a possible D match to TRBD1 (6 bases). Germline V gene data show CDR1 as SGHRS and CDR2 as YFSETQ. Trimming took off 3 bases at V and 14 bases at J, with 18 bases between the two ends. The CDR3 spans 14 residues. The chain's CDR3 is CASSSTGTPSSLHF. Written as DNA, the CDR3 is TGCGCCAGCAGCTCAACCGGGACACCCTCGTCCCTCCACTTT. The variable domain in full, completed from reference TRBV5-1 and TRBJ1-6, reads KAGVTQTPRYLIKTRGQQVTLSCSPISGHRSVSWYQQTPGQGLQFLFEYFSETQRNKGNFPGRFSGRQFSNSRSEMNVSTLELGDSALYLCASSSTGTPSSLHFGNGTRLTVT.

This clonotype was found many times. V and J are TRBV6-5 and TRBJ1-3; D is ambiguous. This CDR3 has 14 amino acids. Trimming left V 0 bases short and J 4 bases short, with 7 bases between. Germline CDR1 MNHEY, CDR2 SVGAGI. CDR3 DNA: TGTGCCAGCAGTTACTCGACGAAAGGAAACACCATATATTTT. Encoded protein: CASSYSTKGNTIYF.

Of note for this clonotype: This clone may be a read error of a much larger clone one base away. The chain is built from TRBV5-4 and TRBJ2-1; TRBD2 is a possible D gene (6 bases). The CDR3 extends over 16 amino acids. Looked up from germline, CDR1 is SGHNT and CDR2 is YYREEE (reference sequence). The CDR3 loop is CVSSLGGANIVHEQFF. In DNA, the CDR3 is TGTGTCAGCAGCTTGGGCGGGGCTAATATAGTCCATGAGCAGTTCTTC.

The chain uses TRBV7-9 and TRBJ1-1; D gene ambiguous. Trimming removed 2 bases from V and 1 base from J, with 11 bases in between. Germline V gene sequence: CDR1 SEHNR, CDR2 FQNEAQ (reference sequence). The CDR3 has 15 amino acids. The CDR3 DNA is TGTGCCAGCAGCTTAACAGCGTTTGGGAACACTGAAGCTTTCTTT. It codes for CASSLTAFGNTEAFF.

J is TRBJ2-1 and V is TRBV6-2 or TRBV6-3; TRBD2 agrees at 7 bases. CDR3 length: 15 amino acids. Germline V gene sequence: CDR1 MNHEY, CDR2 SVGEGT. Here the CDR3 DNA reads TGTATCAGCAGTTACGGGACTAACTCCTACAATGAGCAGTTCTTC. Residues: CISSYGTNSYNEQFF.

This clonotype appeared many times. This chain links TRBV4-1 with TRBJ1-1, with no clear D. The CDR3 runs 16 residues. V dropped 4 bases and J dropped 1 base, with 16 bases sitting between them. CDR1 is MGHRA, CDR2 YSYEKL, per germline. The CDR3: CASSPGSQVQNTEAFF. DNA of the CDR3: TGCGCCAGCAGCCCCGGGTCTCAGGTCCAGAACACTGAAGCTTTCTTT.

This clonotype was detected once. This may stem from a read error, because a much larger clone lies one nucleotide away. This chain joins TRBV5-5 and TRBJ2-7; D might be TRBD1 (6 bases). The CDR3 has 16 residues. With 2 bases removed from V and 3 bases from J, the gap between germline ends came to 18 bases. Looked up from germline, CDR1 is SGHKS and CDR2 is YYEKEE (reference sequence). The CDR3, as DNA: TGTGCCAGCAGCTTCTTTGAGACAGGCATAATCTACGAGCAGTACTTC. Translation: CASSFFETGIIYEQYF.

The chain recombines TRBV5-8 with TRBJ1-1; the D is unclear. V lost 1 base, J lost 0 bases, and 7 bases lay in between. Germline assignment: CDR1 SGHTS and CDR2 YDEGEE. CDR3 length equals 14 residues. The CDR3: CASSLNPLNTEAFF. The CDR3 DNA follows: TGTGCCAGCAGCTTGAACCCCTTGAACACTGAAGCTTTCTTT.

This clonotype was recorded many times. V and J are TRBV4-1 and TRBJ2-1; a weak D match, TRBD2 (6 bases). V was cut by 4 bases and J by 7 bases, with 17 bases left in between. CDR1 and CDR2 (germline): MGHRA, YSYEKL. The CDR3 totals 15 residues. The CDR3 DNA follows: TGCGCCAGCAGCCGGAGGGGTCGGTTGGGAAATGAGCAGTTCTTC. It yields the protein CASSRRGRLGNEQFF.

With regard to this clonotype: A much bigger clone sits one base away, suggesting this may be a read error. The V call is TRBV6-1, the J call TRBJ2-1, with D possibly matching TRBD1 (6 bases). CDR3 length: 13 amino acids. CDR1 is MNHNS and CDR2 is SASEGT in the germline V gene. In nucleotides, the CDR3 is TGTACCAGCAGTGAACCCCAGGGGAATGAGCAGTTCTTC. Translated, it gives CTSSEPQGNEQFF.

This clonotype was found a few times. This chain links TRBV5-1 with TRBJ1-5; 7 bases agree with TRBD1. Germline values: CDR1 SGHRS, CDR2 YFSETQ. V was clipped by 8 bases and J by 4 bases; unmatched bases: 9. The CDR3 spans 14 residues. The CDR3 loop reads CASSHGTENQPQHF. The CDR3 coding sequence is TGCGCCAGTAGCCACGGGACAGAGAATCAGCCCCAGCATTTT.

J is TRBJ1-1 and V is TRBV4-2; no clear D gene. V was clipped by 1 base and J by 7 bases, with 13 bases between them. The CDR3 is 14 amino acids. Per germline, CDR1 LGHNA and CDR2 YNFKEQ. CDR3 DNA sequence: TGTGCCAGCAGCCAAGGAGTTTGGACGAATGAAGCTTTCTTT. This sequence encodes CASSQGVWTNEAFF.

Concerning this clonotype: One end of the junction is discordant with germline, which a read error may explain. The CDR3: CTSSQDGTGAGYTF. DNA for the CDR3: TGTACCAGCAGTCAGGACGGTACAGGAGCTGGCTACACCTTC. The genes are TRBV12-3 or TRBV12-4 and TRBJ1-2; TRBD1 might be the D (5 bases). The CDR3 runs to 14 residues.

This clonotype was seen just once. A read error may produce the germline difference seen at one junction end. The chain carries TRBV6-5 and TRBJ1-5; 7 positions match TRBD1. The CDR3 runs 15 residues. Germline CDR1 is MNHEY and CDR2 is SVGAGI. Here the CDR3 DNA reads TGTGCCTGCAGTGGGACAGCCGTACCAAATCAGCTCCAGCATTTT. Its translation is CACSGTAVPNQLQHF.

Concerning this clonotype: Just one base apart from a much larger clone, this may be a read error. The rearrangement links TRBV6-1 to TRBJ1-1; D is ambiguous. This CDR3 is built from 13 residues. The V end lost 5 bases, the J end lost 3 bases, and 10 bases lay between the germline ends. The germline gives CDR1 MNHNS, CDR2 SASEGT. CDR3 DNA sequence: TGTGCCAGCAGTAGCGTGGCGGACACTGAAGCTTTCTTT. Protein product: CASSSVADTEAFF.

This chain connects TRBV7-8 to TRBJ2-2, with D perhaps being TRBD1 or TRBD2 (5 bases each). V was cut by 10 bases and J by 6 bases, with 21 bases left in between. Germline lookup yields CDR1 SGHVS and CDR2 FQNEAQ. The CDR3 spans 15 residues. The CDR3 nucleotides read TGTGCCATGCCAGCCGGGACGATGTCCGCCGGGGAGCTGTTTTTT. It translates to CAMPAGTMSAGELFF.

On this clonotype: At one boundary the junction diverges from the germline segment, which might be a read error. The CDR3 loop is CSATVGLAGEYDQYF. The CDR3 DNA is TGCAGTGCTACCGTCGGACTAGCGGGAGAATACGATCAGTACTTC. This chain connects TRBV20-1 to TRBJ2-7; 13 nucleotides line up with TRBD2. Looked up from germline, CDR1 is DFQATT and CDR2 is SNEGSKA (reference sequence). The CDR3 has 15 residues.

Regarding this clonotype: The junction departs from germline at one end; a sequencing error may be responsible. The chain combines TRBV14 with TRBJ2-4; D is perhaps TRBD2 (6 bases). CDR3 length: 15 amino acids. In germline, CDR1 is SGHDN, CDR2 FVKESK. CDR3: CASSQGGIAKNNQYF. The CDR3 region has the DNA TGTGCCAGCAGCCAAGGCGGGATAGCCAAAAACAATCAGTACTTC.

The chain links TRBV5-4 to TRBJ2-5, with TRBD1 as a possible D gene (5 bases). V dropped 3 bases and J dropped 2 bases, with 17 bases sitting between them. This CDR3 has 16 residues. Germline loops: CDR1 SGHNT, CDR2 YYREEE (reference sequence). The CDR3 coding sequence is TGTGCCAGCAGCTCCCCAGGGAATGCCGGGCAAGAGACCCAGTACTTC. Translated: CASSSPGNAGQETQYF. Variable domain in full (rest from reference TRBV5-4 and TRBJ2-5): ETGVTQSPTHLIKTRGQQVTLRCSSQSGHNTVSWYQQALGQGPQFIFQYYREEENGRGNFPPRFSGLQFPNYSSELNVNALELDDSALYLCASSSPGNAGQETQYFGPGTRLLVL.

The chain joins TRBV6-6 to TRBJ1-6, with 10 nucleotides matching TRBD1. The length of the CDR3 is 16 residues. Trimming took 7 bases from V and 7 from J; bases not matched to a gene: 10. Germline V gene data show CDR1 as MNHNY and CDR2 as SVGAGI (reference sequence). Written as DNA, the CDR3 is TGTGCCAGCAATTCGGCGACAGGGGGCACAAATTCACCCCTCCACTTT. Translated, it gives CASNSATGGTNSPLHF.

This clonotype was picked up many times. The chain links TRBV10-1 to TRBJ2-7; 7 bases map to TRBD1. This CDR3 contains 13 residues. Germline CDR1 WNHNN, CDR2 SYGVQD (reference sequence). V lost 5 bases to trimming and J lost 5 bases; unmatched junction nucleotides: 6. The CDR3 DNA sequence: TGCGCCAGCAGTCGATCAGGGGGACACGAGCAGTACTTC. This translates into CASSRSGGHEQYF.

The chain has TRBV5-4 and TRBJ1-3; D ambiguous. The germline V gene has CDR1 SGHNT and CDR2 YYREEE (reference sequence). CDR3 length: 15 amino acids. V lost 1 base to trimming and J lost 3 bases, with 11 bases between them. The CDR3 DNA reads TGTGCCAGCAGCTTGATCGGGGTGGGTGGAAACACCATATATTTT. This sequence encodes CASSLIGVGGNTIYF.

The chain links TRBV28 to TRBJ1-2; TRBD1 aligns across 7 bases. V trimming: 2 bases; J trimming: 4 bases; junction bases outside the gene matches: 7. Germline CDR1 and CDR2: MDHEN and SYDVKM. The CDR3 is 15 residues long. CDR3 coding DNA: TGTGCCAGCAGTTTAAAACAACAGGGGAGCTATGGCTACACCTTC. Translated, it gives CASSLKQQGSYGYTF.

Turning to this clonotype: Just one base apart from a much larger clone, this may be a read error. The V call is TRBV6-1, the J call TRBJ1-1, with D uncertain. Germline CDR1 is MNHNS and CDR2 is SASEGT. The CDR3 is 13 amino acids. Here the CDR3 DNA reads TGTACCAGCAGTGGCGGAAGGGTGACTGAAGCTTTCTTT. Protein product: CTSSGGRVTEAFF.

As to this clonotype: Germline and junction disagree at one end, which may indicate a read error. The chain links TRBV11-1 to TRBJ2-1; D possibly corresponds to TRBD1 (5 bases). Per germline, CDR1 SGHAT and CDR2 FQDESV (reference sequence). The CDR3 length is 13 residues. In nucleotides, the CDR3 is TGCGCCAGCAATTCCCTGGGGCGGAATGAGCAGTTCTTC. Translating gives CASNSLGRNEQFF.

Turning to this clonotype: This may stem from a read error, because a much larger clone lies one nucleotide away. This rearrangement joins TRBV29-1 to TRBJ1-1; D is uncertain. The CDR3 runs to 12 residues. Germline V gives CDR1 SQVTM, CDR2 ANQGSEA. V shed 4 bases and J shed 11 bases, with 17 bases lying between them. This chain's CDR3 is CSVADGGCGAFF. The CDR3 bases are TGCAGCGTTGCCGACGGAGGGTGTGGGGCTTTCTTT.